This T cell receptor (beta chain) was found in a study of blood T cell repertoires in COVID-19. Study-level information: The samples span acute and convalescent COVID-19 from the United States, Italy and Spain. Sources were T cells, B-cell-depleted T cells, or PBMCs; the material itself was cDNA or gDNA.

Trimming cost V 9 bases and J 9 bases; bases outside gene matches: 15. The germline V gene encodes CDR1 LNHDA and CDR2 SQIVND (reference sequence). The length of the CDR3 is 16 residues. The data were produced by immunoSEQ multiplex PCR, yet TCRdb's version contains in-frame clones alone and is incomplete. The sample has 91,000 or so clones, about 87% seen once. The TCR sequence derives from a human donor in a cohort sampled during active COVID-19. The chain couples TRBV19 to TRBJ1-5; TRBD1 agrees at 12 bases. Sequencing was carried out using peripheral blood. The CDR3 region has the DNA TGTGCCAGCAGGGACAGGGGGCCTAGGAAATTTGCGCCCCAGCATTTT. Protein: CASRDRGPRKFAPQHF.